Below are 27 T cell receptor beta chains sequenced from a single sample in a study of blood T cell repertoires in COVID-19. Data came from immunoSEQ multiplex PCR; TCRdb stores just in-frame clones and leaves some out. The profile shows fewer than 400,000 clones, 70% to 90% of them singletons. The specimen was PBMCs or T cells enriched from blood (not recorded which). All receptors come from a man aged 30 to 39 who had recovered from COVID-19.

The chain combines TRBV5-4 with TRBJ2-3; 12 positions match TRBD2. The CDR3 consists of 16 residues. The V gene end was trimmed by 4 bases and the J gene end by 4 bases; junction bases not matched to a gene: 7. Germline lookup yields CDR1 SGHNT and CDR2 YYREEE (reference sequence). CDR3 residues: CASSKVTSGSSDTQYF. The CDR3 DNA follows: TGTGCCAGCAGCAAAGTGACTAGCGGGAGTTCAGATACGCAGTATTTT.

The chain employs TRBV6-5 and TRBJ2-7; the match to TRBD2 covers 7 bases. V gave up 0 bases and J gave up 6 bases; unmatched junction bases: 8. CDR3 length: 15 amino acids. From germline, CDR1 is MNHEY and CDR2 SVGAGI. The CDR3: CASSYSGGRAIEQYF. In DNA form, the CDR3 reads TGTGCCAGCAGTTACTCGGGAGGGAGGGCGATCGAGCAGTACTTC.

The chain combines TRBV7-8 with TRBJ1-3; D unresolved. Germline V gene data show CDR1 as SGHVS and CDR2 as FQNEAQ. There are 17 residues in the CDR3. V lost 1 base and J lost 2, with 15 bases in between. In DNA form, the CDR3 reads TGTGCCAGCAGCTTAGGGGCCAGCAAAAGAACTGGAAACACCATATATTTT. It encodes CASSLGASKRTGNTIYF.

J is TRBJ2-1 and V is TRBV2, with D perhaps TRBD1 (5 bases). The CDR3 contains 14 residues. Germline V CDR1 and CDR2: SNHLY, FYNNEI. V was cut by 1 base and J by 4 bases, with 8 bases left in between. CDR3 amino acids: CASSEGQGYNEQFF. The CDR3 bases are TGTGCCAGCAGTGAAGGGCAGGGTTACAATGAGCAGTTCTTC. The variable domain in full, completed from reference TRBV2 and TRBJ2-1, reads EPEVTQTPSHQVTQMGQEVILRCVPISNHLYFYWYRQILGQKVEFLVSFYNNEISEKSEIFDDQFSVERPDGSNFTLKIRSTKLEDSAMYFCASSEGQGYNEQFFGPGTRLTVL.

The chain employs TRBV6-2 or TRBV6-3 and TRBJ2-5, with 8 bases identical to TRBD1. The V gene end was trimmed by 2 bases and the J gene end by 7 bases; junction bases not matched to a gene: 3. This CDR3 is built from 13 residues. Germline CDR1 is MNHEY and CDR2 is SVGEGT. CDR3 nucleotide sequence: TGTGCCAGCAGTTACGGGACAGGAATGACCCAGTACTTC. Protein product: CASSYGTGMTQYF.

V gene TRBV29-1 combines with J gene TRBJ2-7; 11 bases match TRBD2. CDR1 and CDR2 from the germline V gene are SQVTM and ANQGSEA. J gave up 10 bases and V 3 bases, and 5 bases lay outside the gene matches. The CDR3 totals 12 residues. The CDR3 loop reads CSVEGTSGNQYF. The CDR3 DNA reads TGCAGCGTTGAGGGGACTAGCGGCAATCAGTACTTC.

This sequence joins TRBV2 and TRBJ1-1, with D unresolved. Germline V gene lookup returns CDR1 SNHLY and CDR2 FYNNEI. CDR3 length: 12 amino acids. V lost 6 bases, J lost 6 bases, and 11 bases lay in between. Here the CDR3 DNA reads TGTGCCAGCAGCCCCAGACTCTCTGAAGCTTTCTTT. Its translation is CASSPRLSEAFF.

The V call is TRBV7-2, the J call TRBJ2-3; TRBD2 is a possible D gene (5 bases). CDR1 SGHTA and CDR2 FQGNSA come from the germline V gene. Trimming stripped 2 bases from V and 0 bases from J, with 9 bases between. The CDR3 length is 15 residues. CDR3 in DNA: TGTGCCAGCAGCTTAAGTCGGACTAGCACAGATACGCAGTATTTT. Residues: CASSLSRTSTDTQYF.

This CDR3 reads CASSRDRGPASGFFDEQFF. CDR3 bases: TGTGCCAGCAGCCGGGACAGGGGGCCGGCTAGCGGGTTTTTTGATGAGCAGTTCTTC. This sequence joins TRBV7-9 and TRBJ2-1, with 12 nucleotides matching TRBD1. The trim removed 5 bases at V and 8 bases at J, leaving 19 bases unmatched. Germline V gene data show CDR1 as SEHNR and CDR2 as FQNEAQ (reference sequence). The CDR3 extends over 19 amino acids.

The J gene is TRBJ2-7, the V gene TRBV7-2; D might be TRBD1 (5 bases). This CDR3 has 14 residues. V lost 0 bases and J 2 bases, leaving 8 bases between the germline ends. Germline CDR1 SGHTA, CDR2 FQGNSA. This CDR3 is CASSLARQTYEQYF. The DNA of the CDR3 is TGTGCCAGCAGCTTAGCTCGACAGACCTACGAGCAGTACTTC.

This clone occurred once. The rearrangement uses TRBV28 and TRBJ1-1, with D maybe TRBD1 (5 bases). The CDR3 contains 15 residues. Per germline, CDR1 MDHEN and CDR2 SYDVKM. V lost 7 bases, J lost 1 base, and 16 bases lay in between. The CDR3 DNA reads TGTGCCAGCACCTACCTGAGGGGAGGGAACACTGAAGCTTTCTTT. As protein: CASTYLRGGNTEAFF.

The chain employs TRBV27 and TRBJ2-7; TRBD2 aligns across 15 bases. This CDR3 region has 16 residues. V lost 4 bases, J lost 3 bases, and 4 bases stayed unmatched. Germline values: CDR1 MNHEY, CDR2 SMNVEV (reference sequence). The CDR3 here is CASSSGLAGGFYEQYF. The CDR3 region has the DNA TGTGCCAGCAGTTCGGGACTAGCGGGAGGCTTCTACGAGCAGTACTTC.

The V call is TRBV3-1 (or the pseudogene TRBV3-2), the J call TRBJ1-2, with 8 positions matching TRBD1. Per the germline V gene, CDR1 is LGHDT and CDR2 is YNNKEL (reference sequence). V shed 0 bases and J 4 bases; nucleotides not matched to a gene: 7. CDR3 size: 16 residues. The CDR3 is CASSQDAGGQVYGYTF. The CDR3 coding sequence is TGTGCCAGCAGCCAAGATGCAGGGGGCCAGGTCTATGGCTACACCTTC.

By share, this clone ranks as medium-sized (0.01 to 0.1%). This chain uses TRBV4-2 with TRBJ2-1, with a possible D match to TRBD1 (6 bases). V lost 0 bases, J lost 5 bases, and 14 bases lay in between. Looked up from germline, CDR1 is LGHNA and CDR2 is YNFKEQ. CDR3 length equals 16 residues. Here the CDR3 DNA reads TGTGCCAGCAGCCAAGAAGACAGGCAACCTAACAATGAGCAGTTCTTC. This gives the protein CASSQEDRQPNNEQFF.

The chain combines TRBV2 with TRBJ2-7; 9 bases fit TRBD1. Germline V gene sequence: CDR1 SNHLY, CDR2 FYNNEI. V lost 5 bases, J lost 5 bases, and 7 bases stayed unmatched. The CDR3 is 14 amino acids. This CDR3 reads CASSMKGTGHEQYF. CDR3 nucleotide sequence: TGTGCCAGCAGTATGAAGGGGACAGGGCACGAGCAGTACTTC.

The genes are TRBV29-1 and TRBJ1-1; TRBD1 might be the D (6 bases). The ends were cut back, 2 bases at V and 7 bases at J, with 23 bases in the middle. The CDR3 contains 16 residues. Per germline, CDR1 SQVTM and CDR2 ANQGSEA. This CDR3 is CSVESSGALPFLEAFF. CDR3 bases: TGCAGCGTTGAATCTTCAGGGGCCCTTCCCTTTCTTGAAGCTTTCTTT.

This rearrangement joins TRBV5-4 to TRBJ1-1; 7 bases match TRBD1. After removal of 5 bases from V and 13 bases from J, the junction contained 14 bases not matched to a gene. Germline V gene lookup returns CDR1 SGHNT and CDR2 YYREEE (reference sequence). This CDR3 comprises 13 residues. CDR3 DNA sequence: TGTGCCAGCAGACCTGACAGGGTGGGAAGGGTTTTCTTT. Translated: CASRPDRVGRVFF.

Here the CDR3 DNA reads TGCGCCAGCAGCCCCATCGCGGGGAACACCGGGGAGCTGTTTTTT. Translation: CASSPIAGNTGELFF. This rearrangement joins TRBV5-1 to TRBJ2-2; possibly TRBD2 for D (5 bases). This CDR3 has 15 amino acids. Per the germline V gene, CDR1 is SGHRS and CDR2 is YFSETQ. Deletions cut 4 bases from V and 1 base from J, with 11 bases between.

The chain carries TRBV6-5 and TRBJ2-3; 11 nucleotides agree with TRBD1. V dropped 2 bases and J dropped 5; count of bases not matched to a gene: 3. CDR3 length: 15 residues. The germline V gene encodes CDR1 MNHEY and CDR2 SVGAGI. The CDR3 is CASSYRGTGGDTQYF. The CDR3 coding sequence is TGTGCCAGCAGTTACCGCGGGACAGGGGGAGATACGCAGTATTTT.

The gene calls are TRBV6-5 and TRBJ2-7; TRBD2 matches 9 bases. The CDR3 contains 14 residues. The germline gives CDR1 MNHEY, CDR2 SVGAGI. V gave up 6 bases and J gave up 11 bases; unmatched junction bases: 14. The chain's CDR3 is CASRTPGLAVVEYF. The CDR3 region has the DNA TGTGCCAGCAGAACACCGGGACTAGCAGTTGTTGAGTACTTC.

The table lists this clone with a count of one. CDR3 in amino acids: CASSGAGTGANVLTF. The CDR3 DNA sequence: TGTGCCAGCAGCGGGGCAGGGACTGGGGCCAACGTCCTGACTTTC. The rearrangement links TRBV5-4 to TRBJ2-6; possibly TRBD1 for D (5 bases). Germline CDR1 reads SGHNT; CDR2 reads YYREEE (reference sequence). The CDR3 spans 15 residues. Trimming took off 4 bases at V and 2 bases at J, with 10 bases between the two ends.

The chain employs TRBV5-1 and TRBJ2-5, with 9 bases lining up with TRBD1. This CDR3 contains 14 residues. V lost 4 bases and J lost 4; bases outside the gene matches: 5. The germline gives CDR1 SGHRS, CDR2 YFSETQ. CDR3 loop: CASSTGQGRETQYF. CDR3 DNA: TGCGCCAGCAGCACCGGACAGGGGCGAGAGACCCAGTACTTC.

The CDR3 nucleotides read TGTGCCACCAGCTCGGACAGGGCCAACACTGAAGCTTTCTTT. This gives the protein CATSSDRANTEAFF. The chain uses TRBV15 and TRBJ1-1, with 8 bases lining up with TRBD1. This CDR3 is 14 amino acids long. Trimming took 5 bases from V and 2 from J; bases not matched to a gene: 4. Germline V gives CDR1 LNHNV, CDR2 YYDKDF (reference sequence).

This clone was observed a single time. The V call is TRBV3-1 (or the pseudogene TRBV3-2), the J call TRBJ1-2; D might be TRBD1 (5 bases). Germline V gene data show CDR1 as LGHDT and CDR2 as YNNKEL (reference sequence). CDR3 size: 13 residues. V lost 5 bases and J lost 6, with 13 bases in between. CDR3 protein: CASSDWTTHGYTF. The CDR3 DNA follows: TGTGCCAGCAGCGACTGGACAACCCATGGCTACACCTTC.

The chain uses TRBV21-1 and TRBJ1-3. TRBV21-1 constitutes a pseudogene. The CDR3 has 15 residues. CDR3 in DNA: TGTGCCAGCAGCAAAGCCCCGTTCTCTGGAAACACCATATATTTT. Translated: CASSKAPFSGNTIYF.

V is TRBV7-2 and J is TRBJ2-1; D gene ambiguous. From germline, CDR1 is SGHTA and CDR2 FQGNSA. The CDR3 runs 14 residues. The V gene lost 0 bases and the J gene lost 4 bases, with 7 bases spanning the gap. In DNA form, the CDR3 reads TGTGCCAGCAGCTTAGCGGGCGCTTACAATGAGCAGTTCTTC. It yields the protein CASSLAGAYNEQFF. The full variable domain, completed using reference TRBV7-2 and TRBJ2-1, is GAGVSQSPSNKVTEKGKDVELRCDPISGHTALYWYRQSLGQGLEFLIYFQGNSAPDKSGLPSDRFSAERTGGSVSTLTIQRTQQEDSAVYLCASSLAGAYNEQFFGPGTRLTVL.

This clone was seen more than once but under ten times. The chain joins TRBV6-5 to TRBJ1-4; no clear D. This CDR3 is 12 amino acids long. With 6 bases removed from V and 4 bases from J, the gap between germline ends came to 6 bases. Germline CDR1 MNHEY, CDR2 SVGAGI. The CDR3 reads CASRGFNEKLFF. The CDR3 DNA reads TGTGCCAGCAGGGGCTTTAATGAAAAACTGTTTTTT.